This T cell receptor (beta chain) was profiled in a study of blood T cells in healthy people across ages. General observations from the study: Samples with more naive T cells showed higher observed beta diversity.

V was pared by 5 bases and J by 4 bases, with 5 bases of the junction left unmatched. The CDR3 extends over 14 amino acids. CDR1 is SGHAT, CDR2 FQNNGV, per germline. This clonotype appeared many times. Its cognate antigen is unknown. A sample-barcoded 5' primer and a J-beta primer mix were used in a second PCR of roughly 7 to 11 cycles. Each cDNA molecule carried a tag from a template-switch adaptor that contained 12 random nucleotides. TCRdb re-analysed the 5' RACE reads in MiXCR, keeping a single row per CDR3 protein. The table records approximately 810,000 distinct CDR3 sequences, about 34% of them present only once.

This receptor was taken from a man younger than 35 in good health. The J gene is TRBJ2-7, the V gene TRBV11-2, with 10 bases that match TRBD2. Sequencing input: blood. The CDR3 sequence is CASSAGLADYEQYF. The CDR3 nucleotides are TGTGCCAGCAGCGCTGGACTAGCGGATTACGAGCAGTACTTC. Supplemented by reference TRBV11-2 and TRBJ2-7, the full variable domain reads EAGVAQSPRYKIIEKRQSVAFWCNPISGHATLYWYQQILGQGPKLLIQFQNNGVVDDSQLPKDRFSAERLKGVDSTLKIQPAKLEDSAVYLCASSAGLADYEQYFGPGTRLTVT.